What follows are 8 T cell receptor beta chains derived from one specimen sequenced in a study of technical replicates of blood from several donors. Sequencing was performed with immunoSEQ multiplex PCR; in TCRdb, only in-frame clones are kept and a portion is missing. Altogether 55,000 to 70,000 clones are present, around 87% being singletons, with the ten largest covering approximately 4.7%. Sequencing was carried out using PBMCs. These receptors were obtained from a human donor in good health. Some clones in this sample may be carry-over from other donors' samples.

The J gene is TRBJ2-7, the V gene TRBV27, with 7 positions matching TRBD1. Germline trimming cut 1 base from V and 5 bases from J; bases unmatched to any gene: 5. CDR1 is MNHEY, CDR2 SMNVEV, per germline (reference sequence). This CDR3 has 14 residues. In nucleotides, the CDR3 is TGTGCCAGCAGTTTATGGGACAGTAGCCACGAGCAGTACTTC. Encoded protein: CASSLWDSSHEQYF.

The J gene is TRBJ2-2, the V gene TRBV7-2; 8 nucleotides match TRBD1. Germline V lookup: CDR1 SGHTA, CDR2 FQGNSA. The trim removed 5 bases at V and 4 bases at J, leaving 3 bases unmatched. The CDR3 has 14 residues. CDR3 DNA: TGTGCCAGCAGCCCAGACAGGGGCACCGGGGAGCTGTTTTTT. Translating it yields CASSPDRGTGELFF.

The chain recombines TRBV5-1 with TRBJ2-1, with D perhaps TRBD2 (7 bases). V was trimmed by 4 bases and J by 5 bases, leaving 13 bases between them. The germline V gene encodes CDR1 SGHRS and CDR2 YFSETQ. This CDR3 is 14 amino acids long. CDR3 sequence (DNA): TGCGCCAGCAGCCCCCGGGGGGCCCACAATGAGCAGTTCTTC. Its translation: CASSPRGAHNEQFF.

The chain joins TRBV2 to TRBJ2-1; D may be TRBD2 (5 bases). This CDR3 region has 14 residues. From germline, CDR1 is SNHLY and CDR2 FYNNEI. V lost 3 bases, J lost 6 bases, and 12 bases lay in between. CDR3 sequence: CASSDSGWLNEQFF. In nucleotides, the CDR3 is TGTGCCAGCAGTGATTCGGGATGGCTCAATGAGCAGTTCTTC.

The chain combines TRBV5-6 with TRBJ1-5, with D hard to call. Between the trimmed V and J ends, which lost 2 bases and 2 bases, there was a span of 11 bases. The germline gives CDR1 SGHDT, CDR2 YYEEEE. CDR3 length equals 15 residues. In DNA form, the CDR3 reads TGTGCCAGCAGCTTTCGGGGAGGGCGCAATCAGCCCCAGCATTTT. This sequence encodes CASSFRGGRNQPQHF. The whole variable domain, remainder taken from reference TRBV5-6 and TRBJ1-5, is DAGVTQSPTHLIKTRGQQVTLRCSPKSGHDTVSWYQQALGQGPQFIFQYYEEEERQRGNFPDRFSGHQFPNYSSELNVNALLLGDSALYLCASSFRGGRNQPQHFGDGTRLSIL.

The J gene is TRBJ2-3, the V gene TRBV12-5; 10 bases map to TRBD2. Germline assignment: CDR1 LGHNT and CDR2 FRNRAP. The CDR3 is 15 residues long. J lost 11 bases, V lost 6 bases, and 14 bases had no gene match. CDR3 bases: TGTGCTAGTGGATTGACCGGGACTAGCGTCGGATTGCAGTATTTT. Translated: CASGLTGTSVGLQYF.

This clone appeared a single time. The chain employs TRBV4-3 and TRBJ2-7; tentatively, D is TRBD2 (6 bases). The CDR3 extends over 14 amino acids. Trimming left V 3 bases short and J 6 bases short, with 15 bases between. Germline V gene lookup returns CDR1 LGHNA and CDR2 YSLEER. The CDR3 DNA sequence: TGCGCCAGCAGCCACAATGAACTAGCCGCCGAGCAGTACTTC. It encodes CASSHNELAAEQYF.

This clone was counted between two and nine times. In nucleotides, the CDR3 is TGCGCCAGCAGCTGGACAGGTGGAAACACCATATATTTT. Its protein is CASSWTGGNTIYF. The chain uses TRBV5-1 and TRBJ1-3; 7 bases match TRBD1. This CDR3 is 13 amino acids long. J gave up 3 bases and V 3 bases, and 0 bases lay outside the gene matches. The V gene's germline CDR1 is SGHRS and CDR2 YFSETQ.